The text below deals with one T cell receptor beta chain. This clonotype was seen once. Its specific antigen is unknown. Base qualities are missing; no much larger clone stands one base away. One read offers little support. The data derive from a study of T cells after yellow fever vaccination (dated by TCRdb to about 2019). For the study in its entirety: The SMART-Seq v4 Ultra Low Input RNA kit was used to prepare libraries from fractions with low cell numbers. Bulk TCR alpha and beta repertoires were sequenced longitudinally to track T-cell clones before and after primary and booster YFV17D yellow fever vaccination. Two healthy male donors, one aged 18 to 30 and one aged 30 to 40 years, were included in the cohort. Blood was drawn at multiple timepoints before and after primary and secondary immunization, with bulk PBMC replicates and cell subsets isolated.

The study at large found these results: Because only a couple of donors were included in the study, the extent to which the findings can be generalized is limited. After the booster, most of the clones that had expanded following primary vaccination were detected again (approximately 95% of CD4 and around 88% of CD8), which suggests that memory was broadly maintained. Computational filtering was required because FACS-sorted repertoires could contain abundant contaminating clonotypes from the bulk population. Compared with the primary T-cell response, the secondary T-cell response was weaker but faster, peaking on day 5 rather than day 15. A small share of clonotypes was detected in both CD4 and CD8 compartments, with the overlap likely arising from convergent recombination.

V loses 5 bases at its end and J loses 6 bases; junction bases beyond the gene matches: 13. The cysteine opens and the phenylalanine closes a CDR3 of 16 amino acids. The only DNA kept is the CDR3, 48 bases in frame from the first base. Reading the germline V gene gives CDR1 MNHNS and CDR2 SASEGT. Synthesis of TCR cDNA relied on 5'RACE template switching, a step that introduced a universal primer site along with unique molecular identifiers. Priming of cDNA synthesis was performed from both the TCR alpha and TCR beta constant segments. Library amplification involved two PCR steps, and the second step added sample barcodes and sequencing adapters. Sequencing of libraries was done on Illumina HiSeq 2500 (2x100 bp) or NovaSeq (2x150 bp). Under the source paper's analysis protocol: Demultiplexing of reads and collapsing into UMI consensus sequences were performed with MIGEC, and V(D)J alignment was carried out with MiXCR. Vaccine-responding clonotypes were identified with edgeR using replicate PBMC samples, with FDR below 0.01 and a log2 fold change above 5 up to day 15 being required. Bulk clonotypes were assigned CD4 or CD8 identity according to which sequenced CD4 or CD8 repertoire held them at higher abundance. TCRdb cleaned the public reads at Q25 with fastp, built clones with MiXCR and kept in-frame beta chains. Identical CDR3 proteins give one entry, which carries the most common genes and DNA. These V and J calls originate from TCRdb's pipeline instead of the authors' own analysis. In this sample the table shows approximately 300,000 distinct CDR3 sequences, 6.8% of which occur a single time. 18% of the sample rests with the top ten.

This specimen's treatment or condition label, interpreted: live attenuated yellow fever vaccine strain. At every blood-draw timepoint, two biological replicates of bulk PBMCs were collected. A standard Ficoll-Paque protocol was used to isolate PBMCs from peripheral blood. RNA was extracted with TriZol from bulk PBMCs, CD4 and CD8 fractions, and dextramer-positive and dextramer-negative fractions. The specimen comprised PBMCs, sampled around 45 days after the first yellow fever vaccination. The chain links TRBV6-1 with TRBJ2-3; 8 middle bases align to TRBD2. The clonotype was recovered from a man aged 18 to 30 who received the YFV17D yellow fever vaccine. The DNA reads as follows: TGTGCCAGCAGTCGACGACCGGGACTAGATATTGATACGCAGTATTTT. It is translated as CASSRRPGLDIDTQYF.